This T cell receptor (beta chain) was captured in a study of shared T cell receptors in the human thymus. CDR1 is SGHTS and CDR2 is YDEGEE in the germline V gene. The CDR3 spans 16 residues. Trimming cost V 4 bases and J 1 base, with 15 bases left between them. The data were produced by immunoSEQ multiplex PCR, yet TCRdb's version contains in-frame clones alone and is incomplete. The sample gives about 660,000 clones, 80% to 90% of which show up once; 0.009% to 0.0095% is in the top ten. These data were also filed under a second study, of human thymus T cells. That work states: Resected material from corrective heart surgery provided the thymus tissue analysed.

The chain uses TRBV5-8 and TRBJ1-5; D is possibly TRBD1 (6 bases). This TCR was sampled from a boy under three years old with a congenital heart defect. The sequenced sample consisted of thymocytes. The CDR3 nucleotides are TGTGCCAGCAGCAGGGGCGGTGACAGGAGCAATCAGCCCCAGCATTTT. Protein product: CASSRGGDRSNQPQHF. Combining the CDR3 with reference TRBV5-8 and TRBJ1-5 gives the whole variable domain EAGVTQSPTHLIKTRGQQATLRCSPISGHTSVYWYQQALGLGLQFLLWYDEGEERNRGNFPPRFSGRQFPNYSSELNVNALELEDSALYLCASSRGGDRSNQPQHFGDGTRLSIL.